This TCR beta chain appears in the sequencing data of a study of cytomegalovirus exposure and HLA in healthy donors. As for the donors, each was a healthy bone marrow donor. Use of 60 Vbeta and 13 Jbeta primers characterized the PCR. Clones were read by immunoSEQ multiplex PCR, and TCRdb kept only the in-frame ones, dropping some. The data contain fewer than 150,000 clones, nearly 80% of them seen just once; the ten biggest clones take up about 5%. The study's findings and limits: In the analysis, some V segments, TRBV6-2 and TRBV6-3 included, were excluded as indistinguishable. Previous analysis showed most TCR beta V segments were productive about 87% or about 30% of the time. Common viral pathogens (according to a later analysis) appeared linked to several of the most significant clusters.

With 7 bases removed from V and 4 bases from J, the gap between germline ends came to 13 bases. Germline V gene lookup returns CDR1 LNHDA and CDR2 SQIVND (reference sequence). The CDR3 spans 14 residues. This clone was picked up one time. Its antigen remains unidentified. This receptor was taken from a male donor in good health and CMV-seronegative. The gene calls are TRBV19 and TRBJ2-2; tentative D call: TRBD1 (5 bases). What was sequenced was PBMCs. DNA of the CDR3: TGTGCCAGTAAGGGGCAAGGGGTCACCGGGGAGCTGTTTTTT. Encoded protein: CASKGQGVTGELFF.